What follows are 32 T cell receptor beta chains derived from one specimen sequenced in a study of CD8+CD57+ T cells in acquired aplastic anemia. Researchers used genomic DNA as the template to profile TCR beta VDJ and CDR3. From the reads, TCRdb called clonotypes with MiXCR, one entry per CDR3 protein. The data contain some 150,000 distinct CDR3 sequences, about 48% of them singletons. Sequencing involved patients with CD8+CD57+ cell expansion previously shown by flow cytometry. The sequenced material came from sorted CD4+, CD8+, or CD8+CD57+ T cells (not recorded which) from PBMCs. The source is a human donor with aplastic anemia.

This rearrangement joins TRBV6-4 to TRBJ1-4; no clear D. The CDR3 length is 14 residues. Germline CDR1 and CDR2: MRHNA and SNTAGT. V lost 7 bases and J lost 0, with 9 bases in between. The CDR3 nucleotides are TGTGCCAGCACCCGGAGGGCAACTAATGAAAAACTGTTTTTT. Its protein is CASTRRATNEKLFF.

The chain links TRBV7-2 to TRBJ2-1, with D perhaps TRBD1 (7 bases). The CDR3 has 13 amino acids. Trimming stripped 4 bases from V and 9 bases from J, with 13 bases between. Per germline, CDR1 SGHTA and CDR2 FQGNSA. Here the CDR3 reads CASSSGGGTEQFF. CDR3 DNA sequence: TGTGCCAGCAGCTCAGGAGGGGGCACTGAGCAGTTCTTC.

This clonotype appeared many times. The chain uses TRBV5-1 and TRBJ2-7; the match to TRBD1 covers 12 bases. CDR1 is SGHRS, CDR2 YFSETQ, per germline. The CDR3 extends over 15 amino acids. V gave up 2 bases and J gave up 4 bases; unmatched junction bases: 4. The CDR3 nucleotides are TGCGCCAGCAGCTTCCGGGACAGGGGGCTTTACGAGCAGTACTTC. Translating it yields CASSFRDRGLYEQYF. The whole variable domain, filled in from reference TRBV5-1 and TRBJ2-7, reads KAGVTQTPRYLIKTRGQQVTLSCSPISGHRSVSWYQQTPGQGLQFLFEYFSETQRNKGNFPGRFSGRQFSNSRSEMNVSTLELGDSALYLCASSFRDRGLYEQYFGPGTRLTVT.

This clonotype has only a few counts. The V gene is TRBV7-2, the J gene TRBJ1-1, with unresolved D. Germline-derived CDR1 and CDR2 are SGHTA and FQGNSA. This CDR3 is built from 13 residues. V was pared by 5 bases and J by 3 bases, with 10 bases between. The CDR3 nucleotides read TGTGCCAGCAGCAGCGGACTTGACACTGAAGCTTTCTTT. Protein: CASSSGLDTEAFF. Full variable domain (rest looked up from reference TRBV7-2 and TRBJ1-1): GAGVSQSPSNKVTEKGKDVELRCDPISGHTALYWYRQSLGQGLEFLIYFQGNSAPDKSGLPSDRFSAERTGGSVSTLTIQRTQQEDSAVYLCASSSGLDTEAFFGQGTRLTVV.

This clonotype was counted between two and nine times. This chain links TRBV6-4 with TRBJ2-3; 10 positions agree with TRBD2. V was clipped by 5 bases and J by 4 bases; unmatched bases: 3. The CDR3 has 14 amino acids. Germline V CDR1 and CDR2: MRHNA, SNTAGT. CDR3 residues: CASSTSGGADTQYF. CDR3 bases: TGTGCCAGCAGTACAAGCGGGGGGGCAGATACGCAGTATTTT.

This clonotype was found many times. This chain uses TRBV19 with TRBJ2-5; D might be TRBD2 (5 bases). CDR3 size: 14 residues. Germline V gives CDR1 LNHDA, CDR2 SQIVND (reference sequence). V lost 3 bases and J 3 bases, leaving 11 bases between the germline ends. This CDR3 is CASSMEAAEETQYF. DNA of the CDR3: TGTGCCAGTAGTATGGAGGCGGCAGAAGAGACCCAGTACTTC.

This chain joins TRBV27 and TRBJ1-5; the D is unclear. The germline V gene has CDR1 MNHEY and CDR2 SMNVEV (reference sequence). The CDR3 is 12 amino acids. V lost 8 bases, J lost 5 bases, and 10 bases lay in between. The CDR3 loop reads CASGPSDQPQHF. The CDR3 coding sequence is TGTGCCAGCGGCCCGAGTGATCAGCCCCAGCATTTT.

Ten or more counts support this clonotype. The chain uses TRBV25-1 and TRBJ1-5; TRBD1 matches 10 bases. Germline CDR1 reads MGHDK; CDR2 reads SYGVNS. This CDR3 contains 14 residues. After removal of 8 bases from V and 4 bases from J, the junction contained 5 bases not matched to a gene. The chain's CDR3 is CASAGQGPNQPQHF. The CDR3 DNA follows: TGTGCCAGCGCGGGACAGGGGCCGAATCAGCCCCAGCATTTT.

This clonotype was found many times. The rearrangement uses TRBV5-1 and TRBJ1-1; D remains ambiguous. V was trimmed by 5 bases and J by 1 base, leaving 12 bases between them. Per the germline V gene, CDR1 is SGHRS and CDR2 is YFSETQ. This CDR3 region has 14 residues. CDR3 nucleotide sequence: TGCGCCAGCAGGGGTGAAGGGCGGAACACTGAAGCTTTCTTT. Its protein product is CASRGEGRNTEAFF.

In this sample, this clonotype turned up many times. The chain has TRBV25-1 and TRBJ2-1; D is uncertain. Germline V gives CDR1 MGHDK, CDR2 SYGVNS. Between the trimmed V and J ends, which lost 1 base and 0 bases, there was a span of 10 bases. CDR3 size: 16 residues. In DNA form, the CDR3 reads TGTGCCAGCAGTGAATTGGCGAGCAGCTCCTACAATGAGCAGTTCTTC. Protein sequence: CASSELASSSYNEQFF.

The sample holds many counts of this clonotype. V usage is TRBV24-1 and J usage is TRBJ2-5, with D perhaps matching TRBD2 (6 bases). Germline CDR1 KGHDR, CDR2 SFDVKD. This CDR3 spans 13 amino acids. V was trimmed by 3 bases and J by 5 bases, leaving 9 bases between them. CDR3 residues: CATSDGGWETQYF. As DNA, the CDR3 is TGTGCCACCAGTGATGGGGGGTGGGAGACCCAGTACTTC.

This clonotype was found many times. The rearrangement links TRBV7-2 to TRBJ2-1, with TRBD2 matching 8 bases. V lost 4 bases and J lost 4; bases outside the gene matches: 12. The V gene's germline CDR1 is SGHTA and CDR2 FQGNSA. The CDR3 is 17 residues long. DNA for the CDR3: TGTGCCAGCAGCTCACCTCTGGGACTAGGAACTTACAATGAGCAGTTCTTC. Translation gives CASSSPLGLGTYNEQFF.

This clonotype was recorded only once. CDR3 protein: CASSNRGIMNTGELFF. As DNA, the CDR3 is TGTGCCAGTAGTAACAGGGGTATAATGAACACCGGGGAGCTGTTTTTT. The chain employs TRBV19 and TRBJ2-2, with 7 bases that match TRBD1. Per the germline V gene, CDR1 is LNHDA and CDR2 is SQIVND (reference sequence). CDR3 length: 16 amino acids. The V and J ends lost 4 bases and 1 base, in that order; junction bases with no gene match: 6.

This clonotype was seen once. An end of the junction differs from the germline gene, which may be a read error. The chain recombines TRBV10-3 with TRBJ2-6; D perhaps matches TRBD1 (5 bases). CDR1 and CDR2 from the germline V gene are ENHRY and SYGVKD. The CDR3 has 18 amino acids. CDR3 nucleotide sequence: TGTGCCATCAGTGAGTCGAGAAGGGGCCCCTCTGGGGCCAACGCCCTGACTTTC. Its protein product is CAISESRRGPSGANALTF.

This clonotype appeared a single time. The gene calls are TRBV7-9 and TRBJ2-2; D perhaps matches TRBD2 (7 bases). The CDR3 spans 15 residues. V dropped 0 bases and J dropped 7 bases, with 12 bases sitting between them. Germline-derived CDR1 and CDR2 are SEHNR and FQNEAQ (reference sequence). Here the CDR3 reads CASSLAGGHGGELFF. Here the CDR3 DNA reads TGTGCCAGCAGCTTAGCGGGGGGGCACGGCGGGGAGCTGTTTTTT.

The chain recombines TRBV24-1 with TRBJ1-5; D gene unclear. This CDR3 region has 14 residues. The germline V and J ends were trimmed by 5 bases and 2 bases, with 9 bases remaining between them. The germline V gene has CDR1 KGHDR and CDR2 SFDVKD. CDR3 loop: CATSASLGNQPQHF. As DNA, the CDR3 is TGTGCCACCAGTGCAAGTCTTGGCAATCAGCCCCAGCATTTT.

The chain has TRBV4-3 and TRBJ2-3; 8 bases line up with TRBD2. Trimming removed 8 bases from V and 2 bases from J; junction bases left unmatched: 6. The CDR3 is made up of 14 amino acids. Per the germline V gene, CDR1 is LGHNA and CDR2 is YSLEER. CDR3 sequence reads: CASREGGHTDTQYF. DNA of the CDR3: TGCGCCAGCCGGGAGGGGGGACACACAGATACGCAGTATTTT.

This clonotype was detected only a few times. The gene calls are TRBV29-1 and TRBJ1-1; no clear D gene. The CDR3 is 13 amino acids. V lost 3 bases and J lost 2, with 10 bases in between. The germline V gene has CDR1 SQVTM and CDR2 ANQGSEA. This CDR3 is CSVERTANTEAFF. In DNA, the CDR3 is TGCAGCGTTGAGAGGACGGCCAACACTGAAGCTTTCTTT.

In this sample, this clonotype turned up many times. V is TRBV29-1 and J is TRBJ2-3, with TRBD1 identical over 7 bases. The CDR3 is 12 amino acids. The germline V gene has CDR1 SQVTM and CDR2 ANQGSEA. The V gene end was trimmed by 7 bases and the J gene end by 5 bases; junction bases not matched to a gene: 6. As DNA, the CDR3 is TGCAGCGCTAACCACAGGGGAGATACGCAGTATTTT. Protein sequence: CSANHRGDTQYF.

The rearrangement links TRBV10-3 to TRBJ1-1; possible D gene TRBD1, 6 bases. Per the germline V gene, CDR1 is ENHRY and CDR2 is SYGVKD. The V gene lost 8 bases and the J gene lost 0 bases, with 16 bases spanning the gap. The CDR3 has 15 amino acids. The DNA for the CDR3 is TGTGCCATCGGGGGATTGGAGGGGGTGAACACTGAAGCTTTCTTT. Translation gives CAIGGLEGVNTEAFF.

This chain links TRBV4-3 with TRBJ2-7; perhaps TRBD1 as D (6 bases). V gave up 2 bases and J gave up 2 bases, with 13 bases separating them. CDR3 length: 15 amino acids. The V gene's germline CDR1 is LGHNA and CDR2 YSLEER. The CDR3 nucleotides read TGCGCCAGCAGCCAACTTTGGGACAATGCCTACGAGCAGTACTTC. Residues: CASSQLWDNAYEQYF.

The rearrangement links TRBV15 to TRBJ2-1, with TRBD2 identical over 7 bases. J was trimmed by 11 bases and V by 5 bases; bases with no gene match: 12. The CDR3 has 14 amino acids. The germline CDR1 and CDR2 sequences are LNHNV and YYDKDF (reference sequence). This CDR3 reads CATSSRTSTKKQFF. The CDR3 DNA reads TGTGCCACCAGCTCCCGGACTAGTACTAAGAAGCAGTTCTTC.

This sequence joins TRBV6-1 and TRBJ2-2, with TRBD2 matching over 7 bases. The trim removed 9 bases at V and 11 bases at J, leaving 9 bases unmatched. The V gene's germline CDR1 is MNHNS and CDR2 SASEGT. The CDR3 has 12 amino acids. The CDR3 sequence: CASGGTTYELFF. The CDR3 nucleotides are TGTGCCAGTGGGGGGACTACCTACGAGCTGTTTTTT.

In its sample, this clonotype was seen many times. The J gene is TRBJ2-1, the V gene TRBV20-1; D perhaps matches TRBD1 (5 bases). The CDR3 is 15 residues long. Trimming removed 1 base from V and 3 bases from J, with 13 bases in between. CDR1 and CDR2 (germline): DFQATT, SNEGSKA (reference sequence). The CDR3 spells CSARVSWGNYNEQFF. CDR3 DNA: TGCAGTGCTAGAGTTTCTTGGGGCAACTACAATGAGCAGTTCTTC.

The chain uses TRBV14 and TRBJ1-1, with TRBD1 identical over 9 bases. Germline CDR1 reads SGHDN; CDR2 reads FVKESK. The J segment lost 2 bases and the V segment lost 4 bases, leaving 5 bases of the junction unmatched. This CDR3 is 15 amino acids long. The CDR3 region is CASSRYRGLNTEAFF. CDR3 sequence (DNA): TGTGCCAGCAGCCGGTACAGGGGGCTAAACACTGAAGCTTTCTTT.

In this sample, this clonotype turned up once. This chain links TRBV20-1 with TRBJ1-2; D is possibly TRBD1 (5 bases). Trimming stripped 6 bases from V and 0 bases from J, with 11 bases between. Germline assignment: CDR1 DFQATT and CDR2 SNEGSKA (reference sequence). This CDR3 has 13 residues. CDR3 residues: CSATQGTNYGYTF. CDR3 sequence (DNA): TGCAGTGCAACGCAGGGTACTAACTATGGCTACACCTTC.

For this clonotype: A read error may account for a junction end that differs from germline. This chain links TRBV9 with TRBJ1-2; D is uncertain. Germline CDR1 and CDR2: SGDLS and YYNGEE. CDR3 length equals 12 residues. CDR3 bases: TGTGCCGGCAGCGAGGCTAACTATGGCTACACCTTC. This encodes CAGSEANYGYTF.

This clonotype showed up many times. This chain connects TRBV6-1 to TRBJ2-7, with TRBD1 matching 9 bases. The CDR3 length is 15 residues. Germline loops: CDR1 MNHNS, CDR2 SASEGT. With V trimmed by 6 bases and J by 3 bases, 9 bases remained unmatched. The CDR3 sequence is CASSAGQGLFYEQYF. CDR3 DNA: TGTGCCAGCAGCGCGGGACAGGGCTTGTTCTACGAGCAGTACTTC.

There are a few counts of this clonotype. The chain recombines TRBV20-1 with TRBJ1-2; unclear D gene. This CDR3 spans 10 amino acids. CDR1 DFQATT and CDR2 SNEGSKA come from the germline V gene (reference sequence). V lost 8 bases and J 2 bases, leaving 6 bases between the germline ends. The CDR3: CSLWNYGYTF. DNA for the CDR3: TGCAGTCTATGGAACTATGGCTACACCTTC.

This clonotype has a single count. The chain has TRBV2 and TRBJ2-5; perhaps TRBD1 as D (6 bases). This CDR3 region has 15 residues. The V end lost 5 bases, the J end lost 0 bases, and 13 bases lay between the germline ends. Germline V CDR1 and CDR2: SNHLY, FYNNEI. In nucleotides, the CDR3 is TGTGCCAGCAGTCCCCAGGGGCTTCACCAAGAGACCCAGTACTTC. As protein: CASSPQGLHQETQYF.

For this clonotype: This could be a read error, since a much larger clone is one nucleotide away. The chain couples TRBV6-1 to TRBJ2-7; a weak D match, TRBD1 (6 bases). In germline, CDR1 is MNHNS, CDR2 SASEGT. This CDR3 has 15 amino acids. The CDR3 here is CASSLGTLASYGQYF. Here the CDR3 DNA reads TGTGCCAGCAGTCTCGGGACATTAGCCTCCTACGGGCAGTACTTC.

For this clonotype: A much bigger clone sits one base away, suggesting this may be a read error. This rearrangement joins TRBV6-2 or TRBV6-3 to TRBJ2-1; 12 bases fit TRBD2. The CDR3 is 15 residues long. Germline-derived CDR1 and CDR2 are MNHEY and SVGEGT. The trim removed 2 bases at V and 4 bases at J, leaving 0 bases unmatched. As DNA, the CDR3 is TGTGCCAGCAGTTACGGGACTAGCGGGTACAATGAGCAGTTCTTC. As protein: CASSYGTSGYNEQFF.